A selection of T cell receptor beta chains follows, all from one sample in a study of blood T cell repertoires in COVID-19. Sequenced by immunoSEQ multiplex PCR; TCRdb stores in-frame clones only, minus some. The profile covers 110,000 to 150,000 clones, with roughly 80% appearing a single time and about 8.6% taken by the ten largest. Input material: peripheral blood. The receptor source for this set is a man between 45 and 60 years old with active or convalescent COVID-19. The CDR3 runs from the conserved cysteine through the conserved F or W. The D gene is left open where the match is weak. Clone size is stated in some rows and not others, as once, few, many or a class when expanded.

D	V	size	J	length	DNA	CDR3
.	TRBV12-3/TRBV12-4	.	TRBJ2-1	13	TGTGCCAGCAGTTCGCAGGGGTCGGGTGAGCAGTTCTTC	CASSSQGSGEQFF
.	TRBV30	.	TRBJ1-3	14	TGTGCCTGGAGCCGGGGGGACTCTGGAAACACCATATATTTT	CAWSRGDSGNTIYF
TRBD2	TRBV6-5	.	TRBJ2-1	14	TGTGCCAGCAGAACTAGCGGAGCCTACAATGAGCAGTTCTTC	CASRTSGAYNEQFF
.	TRBV6-5	.	TRBJ1-2	11	TGTGCCAGCAGATTCCTTGATGGCTACACCTTC	CASRFLDGYTF
.	TRBV20-1	few	TRBJ1-1	11	TGCAGTGCTCTCGGTCCCCCTGAAGCTTTCTTT	CSALGPPEAFF
TRBD1	TRBV7-8	.	TRBJ2-1	16	TGTGCCAGCAGCCTAATCGTTTCGACAGGGGTCGATGAGCAGTTCTTC	CASSLIVSTGVDEQFF
TRBD2	TRBV27	.	TRBJ2-1	13	TGTGCCAGCAGTTTCCTAGCGGGAGCTGAGCAGTTCTTC	CASSFLAGAEQFF
.	TRBV5-6	.	TRBJ1-2	13	TGTGCCAGCAGCTTGAGGGGGGGCTATGGCTACACCTTC	CASSLRGGYGYTF
.	TRBV27	.	TRBJ2-1	13	TGTGCCAGCAGTTTATCACTGAACAATGAGCAGTTCTTC	CASSLSLNNEQFF
TRBD1	TRBV15	.	TRBJ2-7	14	TGTGCCACCAGCACAGAGGGACAGGGGTACGAGCAGTACTTC	CATSTEGQGYEQYF
.	TRBV24-1	.	TRBJ1-5	14	TGTGCCACCAGTGATTTGGACAGCCCGGGGCCCCAGCATTTT	CATSDLDSPGPQHF
.	TRBV7-2	.	TRBJ2-7	12	TGTGCCAGCAGCCCCCTTAACTACGAGCAGTACTTC	CASSPLNYEQYF
.	TRBV27	few	TRBJ1-2	13	TGTGCCAGCAGTTTTGGAGGGCGCTATGGCTACACCTTC	CASSFGGRYGYTF
TRBD1	TRBV10-3	.	TRBJ2-5	15	TGTGCCATCAGTGGTGGACAGGGGGCTTATGAGACCCAGTACTTC	CAISGGQGAYETQYF
.	TRBV6-6	.	TRBJ2-1	16	TGTGCCAGCAGTGACTTTTCGGCGGTCTCCTACAATGAGCAGTTCTTC	CASSDFSAVSYNEQFF
TRBD1	TRBV6-5	.	TRBJ1-2	14	TGTGCCAGCAGTCCCCACAGGGGAAGTACGGGCTACACCTTC	CASSPHRGSTGYTF
.	TRBV28	.	TRBJ2-5	14	TGTGCCAGCAGTCAATACAGGGACGGGGAGACCCAGTACTTC	CASSQYRDGETQYF
TRBD1	TRBV7-3	.	TRBJ1-6	15	TGTGCCAGCAGCTTAACGGGACAGACTAATTCACCCCTCCACTTT	CASSLTGQTNSPLHF
.	TRBV3-1/TRBV3-2	.	TRBJ2-5	12	TGTGCCAGCAGCCAAGACTTGGAGACCCAGTACTTC	CASSQDLETQYF
.	TRBV27	.	TRBJ2-7	13	TGTGCCAGCAGTTTATCGGTCAATCGGGAGCAGTACTTC	CASSLSVNREQYF
TRBD1	TRBV19	.	TRBJ1-2	15	TGTGCCAGTAGCCTTCAGACCGGGACAGGGAACGGCTACACCTTC	CASSLQTGTGNGYTF
TRBD2	TRBV11-2	few	TRBJ2-2	16	TGTGCCAGCAGCTACTCCTGGCTAGCGGGGACCGGGGAGCTGTTTTTT	CASSYSWLAGTGELFF
.	TRBV7-9	.	TRBJ1-4	15	TGTGCCAGCAGCTCCTTGGGGGGGTTGAATGAAAAACTGTTTTTT	CASSSLGGLNEKLFF
TRBD1	TRBV27	.	TRBJ2-2	15	TGTGCCAGCAGTTTCATCAGGGGGCGAACCGGGGAGCTGTTTTTT	CASSFIRGRTGELFF
TRBD1	TRBV18	.	TRBJ1-6	15	TGTGCCAGCTCAGGCGACAGGGCTCCTAATTCACCCCTCCACTTT	CASSGDRAPNSPLHF
.	TRBV7-6	.	TRBJ2-1	12	TGTGCCAGCAGCTCGGCGAGGGATGAGCAGTTCTTC	CASSSARDEQFF
.	TRBV30	.	TRBJ2-2	10	TGTGCCTGGAGTTCCAGGGAGCTGTTTTTT	CAWSSRELFF
.	TRBV7-9	.	TRBJ2-6	14	TGTGCCAGCAGCTACACCTCTGGGGCCAACGTCCTGACTTTC	CASSYTSGANVLTF
.	TRBV18	.	TRBJ1-2	17	TGTGCCAGCTCACCATCTTCAATTGAAGCTACTAACTATGGCTACACCTTC	CASSPSSIEATNYGYTF
.	TRBV2	.	TRBJ1-2	12	TGTGCCAGCAGTGAAGGTCAGGGTGGCTACACCTTC	CASSEGQGGYTF
.	TRBV24-1	.	TRBJ2-7	16	TGTGCCACCAGTGATTTGGGGCAGGCCGTTGGGTACGAGCAGTACTTC	CATSDLGQAVGYEQYF
TRBD2	TRBV9	few	TRBJ2-1	16	TGTGCCAGCAGCGCCCCGGGGGGGCCGTACTACAATGAGCAGTTCTTC	CASSAPGGPYYNEQFF
.	TRBV28	.	TRBJ2-3	16	TGTGCCAGCAGTTTTCAAGGCGGGAACGGGGCAGATACGCAGTATTTT	CASSFQGGNGADTQYF
.	TRBV7-3	.	TRBJ2-1	13	TGTGCCAGCAGCTTACCCTGGAGGAATGAGCAGTTCTTC	CASSLPWRNEQFF
.	TRBV27	.	TRBJ1-3	15	TGTGCCAGCAGTTACGACGGGAGTACTGGAAACACCATATATTTT	CASSYDGSTGNTIYF
.	TRBV9	.	TRBJ2-2	16	TGTGCCAGCAGCTCCAGGGGAGGGGGGCCCACCGGGGAGCTGTTTTTT	CASSSRGGGPTGELFF
.	TRBV18	few	TRBJ1-5	15	TGTGCCAGCTCAGCCGGGACACGATTCAATCAGCCCCAGCATTTT	CASSAGTRFNQPQHF
TRBD2	TRBV18	.	TRBJ2-2	16	TGTGCCAGCTCAGGACTAGCGGGAGGACAGACCGGGGAGCTGTTTTTT	CASSGLAGGQTGELFF
TRBD2	TRBV13	.	TRBJ2-1	15	TGTGCCAGCAGCCCCCTTTTACTAGCGGACAATGAGCAGTTCTTC	CASSPLLLADNEQFF
.	TRBV28	once	TRBJ2-1	13	TGTGCCAGTCGGAGGACTTCCTACAATGAGCAGTTCTTC	CASRRTSYNEQFF
TRBD1	TRBV11-2	once	TRBJ1-1	14	TGTGCCAGCAGCTTAATCAGGGGGCACACTGAAGCTTTCTTT	CASSLIRGHTEAFF
.	TRBV7-3	.	TRBJ2-2	15	TGTGCCAGCAGCTTAGGGTTAGCTGGCACCGGGGAGCTGTTTTTT	CASSLGLAGTGELFF
.	TRBV13	.	TRBJ2-1	12	TGTGCCAGCAGCTTACTAACAGATGAGCAGTTCTTC	CASSLLTDEQFF
TRBD2	TRBV28	.	TRBJ2-5	16	TGTGCCAGCAGAGGGAGGGGTAGCGGGGGATTTGAGACCCAGTACTTC	CASRGRGSGGFETQYF
.	TRBV6-6	few	TRBJ1-6	14	TGTGCCAGCACTTTAACGGGTCTCCCATCACCCCTCCACTTT	CASTLTGLPSPLHF
.	TRBV5-8	.	TRBJ2-3	13	TGTGCCAGCAGCTTGGAATACACAGATACGCAGTATTTT	CASSLEYTDTQYF
.	TRBV15	.	TRBJ2-1	15	TGTGCCACCAGCAGAGTTAAGTATAGTTCTAATGAGCAGTTCTTC	CATSRVKYSSNEQFF
.	TRBV7-9	.	TRBJ2-7	14	TGTGCCAGCAGCCTAAGCGGGCCTACCTACGAGCAGTACTTC	CASSLSGPTYEQYF
TRBD2	TRBV28	.	TRBJ2-1	14	TGTGCCAGCCGGGGGGGAAGAGAATTGAATGAGCAGTTCTTC	CASRGGRELNEQFF
TRBD2	TRBV9	.	TRBJ2-2	19	TGTGCCAGCAGCGTAGAAGGGACTAGCGGGAGCGGGAACACCGGGGAGCTGTTTTTT	CASSVEGTSGSGNTGELFF
TRBD1	TRBV7-3	.	TRBJ2-7	14	TGTGCCAGCAGTGTTGGGACAGGGGTGTACGAGCAGTACTTC	CASSVGTGVYEQYF
.	TRBV11-2	.	TRBJ2-1	15	TGTGCCAGCAGCGATTTACAGGGCAGAATCTATGAGCAGTTCTTC	CASSDLQGRIYEQFF
.	TRBV7-2	.	TRBJ2-3	16	TGTGCCAGCAGCTTAGCCGGCGGCGGGTCCTCAGATACGCAGTATTTT	CASSLAGGGSSDTQYF
.	TRBV29-1	few	TRBJ1-4	16	TGCAGCGTCCAGCCCTTGAACCCGGGGAGGAATGAAAAACTGTTTTTT	CSVQPLNPGRNEKLFF
.	TRBV2	.	TRBJ2-3	15	TGTGCCAGCAGCCGGGACTTCCCGGGCGCAGATACGCAGTATTTT	CASSRDFPGADTQYF